Below, 23 T cell receptor beta chains from the same sample are listed, as sequenced in a study of blood T cell repertoires in COVID-19. Clones were read by immunoSEQ multiplex PCR, and TCRdb kept only the in-frame ones, dropping some. This sample yields roughly 180,000 clones, of which 79% are seen a single time; 17% belongs to the top ten. The sequenced material came from peripheral blood. These receptors were collected from a man aged 55-75 years with active or convalescent COVID-19.

This clone is categorized as medium-sized (0.01 to 0.1%). The J gene is TRBJ1-2, the V gene TRBV4-2, with D hard to call. CDR3 length: 13 residues. The ends were cut back, 0 bases at V and 13 bases at J, with 15 bases in the middle. Looked up from germline, CDR1 is LGHNA and CDR2 is YNFKEQ. The CDR3 sequence is CASSQENLGLFTF. CDR3 sequence (DNA): TGTGCCAGCAGCCAAGAAAATCTCGGTTTGTTCACCTTC.

V usage is TRBV5-5 and J usage is TRBJ1-2; 8 bases map to TRBD1. Losses at the gene ends were 2 bases for V and 2 bases for J; bases not matched to a gene: 8. The CDR3 has 16 residues. Looked up from germline, CDR1 is SGHKS and CDR2 is YYEKEE (reference sequence). CDR3 region: CASSFDRGRLNYGYTF. DNA of the CDR3: TGTGCCAGCAGCTTCGACAGGGGCCGTTTAAACTATGGCTACACCTTC. Supplemented by reference TRBV5-5 and TRBJ1-2, the full variable domain reads DAGVTQSPTHLIKTRGQQVTLRCSPISGHKSVSWYQQVLGQGPQFIFQYYEKEERGRGNFPDRFSARQFPNYSSELNVNALLLGDSALYLCASSFDRGRLNYGYTFGSGTRLTVV.

The CDR3 DNA is TGTGCCAGCATCCGGGATGGAGGGAGCTCCTATGGCTACACCTTC. Residues: CASIRDGGSSYGYTF. V is TRBV28 and J is TRBJ1-2; D is uncertain. The CDR3 contains 15 residues. Germline loops: CDR1 MDHEN, CDR2 SYDVKM. V was clipped by 7 bases and J by 4 bases, with 19 bases between them.

The V call is TRBV6-2 or TRBV6-3, the J call TRBJ2-5; D is ambiguous. Germline CDR1 and CDR2: MNHEY and SVGEGT. The CDR3 length is 15 residues. The ends were cut back, 6 bases at V and 1 base at J, with 15 bases in the middle. The CDR3 spells CASSWQLRPQETQYF. The CDR3 coding sequence is TGTGCCAGCAGCTGGCAACTGCGGCCCCAAGAGACCCAGTACTTC.

This clone was recorded once. This chain links TRBV27 with TRBJ2-1; 8 bases are a match to TRBD2. Unmatched junction bases numbered 7, after V lost 6 bases and J lost 6 bases. This CDR3 region has 14 residues. Germline CDR1 reads MNHEY; CDR2 reads SMNVEV (reference sequence). The CDR3 DNA follows: TGTGCCAGCAGAGACACTAGCGGAAGCAATGAGCAGTTCTTC. Protein sequence: CASRDTSGSNEQFF.

The chain is built from TRBV27 and TRBJ2-4; TRBD1 matches 7 bases. This CDR3 is built from 17 residues. Germline CDR1 and CDR2: MNHEY and SMNVEV (reference sequence). V lost 6 bases, J lost 3 bases, and 14 bases stayed unmatched. CDR3 sequence reads: CASRTGTEPVHKNIQYF. In nucleotides, the CDR3 is TGTGCCAGCAGAACCGGGACAGAGCCAGTACACAAAAACATTCAGTACTTC.

Of note for this clone: The same CDR3 arises from other DNA sequences in this sample as well. The rearrangement joins TRBV19 to TRBJ1-3, with TRBD1 matching over 7 bases. The CDR3 is made up of 14 amino acids. The V and J ends lost 4 bases and 4 bases, in that order; junction bases with no gene match: 4. Germline assignment: CDR1 LNHDA and CDR2 SQIVND (reference sequence). Here the CDR3 reads CASSTGQAGNTIYF. CDR3 bases: TGTGCCAGTAGTACCGGACAGGCGGGAAACACCATATATTTT.

Notes on this clone: Within the sample, other DNA sequences also encode this same CDR3. The chain recombines TRBV20-1 with TRBJ2-7; D is uncertain. The CDR3 is made up of 11 amino acids. V was trimmed by 1 base and J by 4 bases, leaving 5 bases between them. Germline CDR1 is DFQATT and CDR2 is SNEGSKA (reference sequence). As DNA, the CDR3 is TGCAGTGCTAGAGCCACTTACGAGCAGTACTTC. Translation: CSARATYEQYF.

The chain uses TRBV9 and TRBJ2-5; D uncertain. Deletions cut 0 bases from V and 1 base from J, with 7 bases between. CDR3 length: 14 residues. Germline V gene data show CDR1 as SGDLS and CDR2 as YYNGEE. For the CDR3, the DNA is TGTGCCAGCAGCGTAGGGAGCAGCCAAGAGACCCAGTACTTC. Residues: CASSVGSSQETQYF.

The chain has TRBV4-3 and TRBJ1-1; 7 bases line up with TRBD1. Losses at the gene ends were 1 base for V and 4 bases for J; bases not matched to a gene: 15. The CDR3 spans 18 residues. Looked up from germline, CDR1 is LGHNA and CDR2 is YSLEER. For the CDR3, the DNA is TGCGCCAGCAGCCAAGTTGGGGTTGGAGGGGGCAGGGGCACTGAAGCTTTCTTT. Translating it yields CASSQVGVGGGRGTEAFF.

This clone was seen more than once but under ten times. The chain has TRBV10-3 and TRBJ1-5; 9 positions match TRBD1. V lost 8 bases and J lost 6; bases outside the gene matches: 8. Germline V gene sequence: CDR1 ENHRY, CDR2 SYGVKD. The length of the CDR3 is 14 residues. The CDR3 nucleotides are TGTGCCATCGCGAAGACAGGGGGGAGTCAGCCCCAGCATTTT. Its translation: CAIAKTGGSQPQHF.

V and J are TRBV4-2 and TRBJ2-5; D is possibly TRBD1 (5 bases). The CDR3 runs to 16 residues. V shed 1 base and J shed 1 base, with 13 bases lying between them. Germline V CDR1 and CDR2: LGHNA, YNFKEQ. The CDR3 spells CASSQGDQGAQETQYF. CDR3 DNA: TGTGCCAGCAGCCAAGGTGATCAAGGGGCCCAAGAGACCCAGTACTTC.

The rearrangement links TRBV24-1 to TRBJ1-2, with 7 bases identical to TRBD1. V was pared by 5 bases and J by 7 bases, with 6 bases of the junction left unmatched. CDR1 is KGHDR and CDR2 is SFDVKD in the germline V gene. There are 13 residues in the CDR3. CDR3 nucleotides: TGTGCCACCAGTGGACGACAGGGTGCTGGCTACACCTTC. Its translation: CATSGRQGAGYTF.

This rearrangement joins TRBV3-1 (or the pseudogene TRBV3-2) to TRBJ1-6; no clear D gene. The V gene's germline CDR1 is LGHDT and CDR2 YNNKEL (reference sequence). V lost 1 base and J lost 0, with 7 bases in between. The CDR3 is 16 amino acids. The CDR3 region has the DNA TGTGCCAGCAGCCAAGGAGTCTACTCCTATAATTCACCCCTCCACTTT. This encodes CASSQGVYSYNSPLHF.

The rearrangement uses TRBV10-3 and TRBJ1-1, with a tentative D call TRBD1 (6 bases). This CDR3 has 13 residues. Between the trimmed V and J ends, which lost 6 bases and 3 bases, there was a span of 11 bases. Germline V lookup: CDR1 ENHRY, CDR2 SYGVKD. This CDR3 is CAISLDRYTEAFF. CDR3 bases: TGTGCCATCAGCCTCGACAGGTACACTGAAGCTTTCTTT.

The rearrangement uses TRBV10-3 and TRBJ1-2, with D possibly TRBD1 on 6 matching bases. The CDR3 sequence is 14 residues long. CDR1 and CDR2 (germline): ENHRY, SYGVKD. V was shortened by 6 bases and J by 3 bases, with 14 bases between the two germline ends. As DNA, the CDR3 is TGTGCCATCAGCGTGGACAGATTCGACTATGGCTACACCTTC. Translated, it gives CAISVDRFDYGYTF.

The chain carries TRBV27 and TRBJ1-4; no firm D call. The germline V gene encodes CDR1 MNHEY and CDR2 SMNVEV (reference sequence). This CDR3 spans 18 amino acids. V was shortened by 2 bases and J by 5 bases, with 21 bases between the two germline ends. Written as DNA, the CDR3 is TGTGCCAGCAGTTTAACGTACCGGGGAGGGCGGAAAAATGAAAAACTGTTTTTT. Amino acid sequence: CASSLTYRGGRKNEKLFF.

V usage is TRBV7-6 and J usage is TRBJ2-7; D unclear. The V gene lost 0 bases and the J gene lost 9 bases, with 15 bases spanning the gap. Germline lookup yields CDR1 SGHVS and CDR2 FNYEAQ. The CDR3 sequence is 14 residues long. The CDR3: CASSLASIVEPQYF. DNA of the CDR3: TGTGCCAGCAGCTTAGCCTCGATTGTGGAGCCGCAGTACTTC.

The chain links TRBV7-9 to TRBJ1-1; the D is unclear. V lost 0 bases to trimming and J lost 1 base, with 9 bases between them. CDR1 is SEHNR, CDR2 FQNEAQ, per germline (reference sequence). The CDR3 covers 15 residues. The CDR3 loop reads CASSLAGNRNTEAFF. CDR3 sequence (DNA): TGTGCCAGCAGCTTAGCCGGGAACAGGAACACTGAAGCTTTCTTT.

This clone was seen more than once but under ten times. V usage is TRBV6-5 and J usage is TRBJ1-2; D remains unclear. Trimming removed 0 bases at V and 8 bases at J, with 13 bases between. Germline CDR1 MNHEY, CDR2 SVGAGI. The CDR3 sequence is 14 residues long. The CDR3 region is CASSYSSPPRGYTF. CDR3 nucleotides: TGTGCCAGCAGTTACTCGAGTCCGCCCCGCGGCTACACCTTC.

The DNA of the CDR3 is TGTGCCAGCCGTCGGAGGCCGGGACTAGCGGGGGAGCTCACAGATACGCAGTATTTT. Amino acids: CASRRRPGLAGELTDTQYF. The rearrangement uses TRBV21-1 and TRBJ2-3; TRBD2, the table's D call, was not compared with the DNA. TRBV21-1 is marked as a pseudogene. This CDR3 is 19 amino acids long.

The chain joins TRBV11-3 to TRBJ2-5; 8 nucleotides align to TRBD1. The CDR3 is 14 amino acids. The germline V gene has CDR1 SGHNT and CDR2 YENEEA. The junction had 4 bases not matched to a gene; V was cut back by 2 bases and J by 5 bases. This chain's CDR3 is CASSLSGGGETQYF. Here the CDR3 DNA reads TGTGCCAGCAGCTTATCAGGGGGCGGGGAGACCCAGTACTTC.

The rearrangement links TRBV5-1 to TRBJ2-1; TRBD2 aligns across 13 bases. In germline, CDR1 is SGHRS, CDR2 YFSETQ. CDR3 length equals 16 residues. V shed 4 bases, J shed 7 bases, and the junction held 8 bases outside the gene matches. Here the CDR3 DNA reads TGCGCCAGCAGCCCCTGGACTAGCGGGAGTCAAAATGAGCAGTTCTTC. It encodes CASSPWTSGSQNEQFF.